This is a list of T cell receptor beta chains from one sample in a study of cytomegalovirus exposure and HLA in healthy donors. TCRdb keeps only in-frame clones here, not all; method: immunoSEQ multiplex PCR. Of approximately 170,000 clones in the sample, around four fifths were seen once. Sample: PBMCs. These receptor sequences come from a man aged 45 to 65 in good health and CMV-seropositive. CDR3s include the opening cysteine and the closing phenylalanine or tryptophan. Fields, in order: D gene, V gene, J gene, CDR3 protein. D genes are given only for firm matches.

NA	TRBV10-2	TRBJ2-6	CASSEPRGRQDKGSGANVLTF
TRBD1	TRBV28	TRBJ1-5	CASGKSPTGGVDWGNSNQPQHF
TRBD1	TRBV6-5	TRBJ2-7	CASSYSTDRAYEQYF
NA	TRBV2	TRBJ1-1	CASSERGGTEAFF
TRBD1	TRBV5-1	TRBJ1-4	CASSYAGQTNEKLFF
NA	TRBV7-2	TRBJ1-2	CASSITLRVAGYTF
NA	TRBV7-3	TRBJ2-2	CASSLRGGVHSTGELFF
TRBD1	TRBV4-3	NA	CASSHWGQGVDEQYF
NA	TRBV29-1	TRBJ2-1	CSVEGEAKGRGYHEQFF
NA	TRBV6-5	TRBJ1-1	CASSYTGQNTEAFF
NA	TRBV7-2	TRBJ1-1	CASSYYRNTEAFF
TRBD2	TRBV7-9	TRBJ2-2	CASSLDFSGSVLTGELFF
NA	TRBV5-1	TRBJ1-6	CASSFTKTDEGSPLHF
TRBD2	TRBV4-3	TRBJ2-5	CASSQRRGGGETQYF
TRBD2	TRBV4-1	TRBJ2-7	CASSQASGRGGEQYF
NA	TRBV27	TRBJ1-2	CASSGRDNYGYTF
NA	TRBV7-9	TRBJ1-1	CASSEGVTEAFF
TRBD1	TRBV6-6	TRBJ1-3	CASADRAVSGNTIYF
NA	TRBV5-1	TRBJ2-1	CASSNWDSGPYNEQFF
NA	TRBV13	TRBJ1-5	CASSYKKRDRYSNQPQHF
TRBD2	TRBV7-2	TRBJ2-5	CASSLVGLAGQTQYF
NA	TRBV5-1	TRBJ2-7	CASSLGSGWVVEQYF
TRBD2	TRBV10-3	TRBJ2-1	CAIRREGINEQFF
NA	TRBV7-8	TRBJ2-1	CASSLQRQNEQFF
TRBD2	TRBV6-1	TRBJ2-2	CASSYKGLASGELFF
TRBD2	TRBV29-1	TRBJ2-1	CSVQRGGMNEQFF
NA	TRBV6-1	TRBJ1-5	CASSEELGGAPQHF
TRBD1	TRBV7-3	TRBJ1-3	CASSDRAGNTIYF
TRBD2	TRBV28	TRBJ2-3	CASSQTSGSSTDTQYF
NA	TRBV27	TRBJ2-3	CASSLRGSTDTQYF
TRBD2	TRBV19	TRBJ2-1	CASSPGTSVDNEQFF
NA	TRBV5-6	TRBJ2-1	CASSLQGYEQFF
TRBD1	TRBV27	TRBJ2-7	CASSLDRGSEQYF
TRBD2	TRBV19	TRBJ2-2	CASSIGTSGRGYTGELFF
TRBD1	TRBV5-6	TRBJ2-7	CASSLRGRSPSYEQYF
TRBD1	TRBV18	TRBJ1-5	CASSEQGSLNQPQHF
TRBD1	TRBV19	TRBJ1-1	CASSILPGQGLMNTEAFF
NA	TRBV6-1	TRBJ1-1	CASSDFTEAFF
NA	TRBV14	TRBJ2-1	CASSQDEVWDNEQFF
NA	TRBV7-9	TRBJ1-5	CASSLGTGVGQPQHF